This is a list of T cell receptor beta chains from one sample in a study of T cell changes during pregnancy in multiple sclerosis. Assay: immunoSEQ multiplex PCR; the TCRdb copy retains only in-frame clones and omits some. The sample has roughly 48,000 clones, just over 85% seen once. Sequenced here: CD4+ T cells from peripheral blood mononuclear cells, sampled in the second trimester of pregnancy. All receptors come from a female donor with multiple sclerosis, enrolled in a pregnancy study. Each CDR3 is given with its conserved first and last residue. D genes are given only for firm matches. The listing skips clone size in some rows; elsewhere it reads once, few, many or a size class.

>TRBJ1-2|.|.|TRBV5-1
TGCGCCAGCAGCTTGTCGACAGGCGCCAGTTCTAACTATGGCTACACCTTC
CASSLSTGASSNYGYTF
>TRBJ2-1|TRBD2|once|TRBV7-9
TGTGCCAGCAGCTCCGGGACTAGCGGGAGGGCCATCCGGGATGAGCAGTTCTTC
CASSSGTSGRAIRDEQFF
>TRBJ2-7|TRBD1|.|TRBV5-1
TGCGCCAGCAGCCGGGACAGGGCGTACTCCTACGAGCAGTACTTC
CASSRDRAYSYEQYF
>TRBJ2-7|.|few|TRBV10-3
TGTGCCACCTCTAGCTCCTACGAGCAGTACTTC
CATSSSYEQYF
>TRBJ2-3|.|.|TRBV5-4
TGTGCCAGCAGCTTGGTAAGGGGTAGCACAGATACGCAGTATTTT
CASSLVRGSTDTQYF
>TRBJ2-4|.|.|TRBV28
TGTGCCAGCAGTCCTAGTAACAAAAACATTCAGTACTTC
CASSPSNKNIQYF
>TRBJ1-5|.|.|TRBV7-9
TGTGCCAGCAGCTTAGGGCCAGATCAGCCCCAGCATTTT
CASSLGPDQPQHF
>TRBJ2-5|TRBD2|once|TRBV7-2
TGTGCCAGCAGCTTAGCGGGAGGGAGACAAGAGACCCAGTACTTC
CASSLAGGRQETQYF
>TRBJ1-1|.|.|TRBV10-3
TGTGCCATCAGTGGGTCGACAGGCTATACTGAAGCTTTCTTT
CAISGSTGYTEAFF
>TRBJ2-1|TRBD2|.|TRBV5-1
TGCGCCAGCAGCCAGAGTCTAGCGGGAGAGGGTGAGCAGTTCTTC
CASSQSLAGEGEQFF
>TRBJ2-3|TRBD1|once|TRBV5-4
TGTGCCAGCAGCTTGGGGGGGGAGACAGGGGCAGATACGCAGTATTTT
CASSLGGETGADTQYF
>TRBJ2-5|TRBD1|.|TRBV4-1
TGCGCCAGCAGCCAAGGCCGTGGGACAGGGGAAGAGACCCAGTACTTC
CASSQGRGTGEETQYF
>TRBJ2-2|TRBD2|.|TRBV6-5
TGTGCCAGCAGTTACTCTAGCGGGGCAGTCACCGGGGAGCTGTTTTTT
CASSYSSGAVTGELFF
>TRBJ1-3|.|once|TRBV7-9
TGTGCCAGCAGCCCCGTTTCGGGGGTCGGAAACACCATATATTTT
CASSPVSGVGNTIYF
>TRBJ1-4|.|.|TRBV15
TGTGCCACCAGCAGAGATCCCAGTGCAACTAATGAAAAACTGTTTTTT
CATSRDPSATNEKLFF
>TRBJ2-1|.|.|TRBV6-5
TGTGCCAGCAGGGGGAGGCCAGTAGATGAGCAGTTCTTC
CASRGRPVDEQFF
>TRBJ1-5|.|.|TRBV18
TGTGCCAGCTCGCAGGAGGCGTCTGAACAGCCCCAGCATTTT
CASSQEASEQPQHF
>TRBJ2-7|.|few|TRBV11-3
TGTGCCAGCAGCTTAGTATACTCGAGCGAGCAGTACTTC
CASSLVYSSEQYF
>TRBJ2-7|.|.|TRBV28
TGTGCCAGCAGCCCAGGGGTGGCGGCCGGTACCTACGAGCAGTACTTC
CASSPGVAAGTYEQYF
>TRBJ1-1|.|.|TRBV5-1
TGCGCCAGCAGCTTGGAAAACAGTCCGAACACTGAAGCTTTCTTT
CASSLENSPNTEAFF
>TRBJ2-1|TRBD2|.|TRBV29-1
TGCAGTGCTGGTCCGGGACTAGCGGGAAGGAGCTCCTACAATGAGCAGTTCTTC
CSAGPGLAGRSSYNEQFF
>TRBJ2-3|.|.|TRBV10-3
TGTGCCATCATGGGAGACACAGATACGCAGTATTTT
CAIMGDTDTQYF
>TRBJ2-5|.|.|TRBV18
TGTGCCAGCTCACCCAGGTACCAAGAGACCCAGTACTTC
CASSPRYQETQYF
>TRBJ1-2|TRBD1|.|TRBV10-3
TGTGCCATCAGTGAGTCTGGACAGGGCCTAGCTAACTATGGCTACACCTTC
CAISESGQGLANYGYTF
>TRBJ2-3|TRBD2|.|TRBV28
TGTGCCAGCAGTTTTTCTCGTTTCACTAGCGGGAGGGCCTTTTCGGTAGATACGCAGTATTTT
CASSFSRFTSGRAFSVDTQYF
>TRBJ2-5|.|.|TRBV18
TGTGCCAGCTCACGAGGCACTCAAGAGACCCAGTACTTC
CASSRGTQETQYF
>TRBJ2-1|TRBD2|.|TRBV5-1
TGCGCCAGCAGCTTGGATACTAGCGGGAGCCATGAGCAGTTCTTC
CASSLDTSGSHEQFF
>TRBJ2-3|.|once|TRBV6-1
TGTGCCAGCGGGGAGACAGATACGCAGTATTTT
CASGETDTQYF
>TRBJ2-7|TRBD2|.|TRBV4-1
TGCGCCAGCAGCCAAGCCCACCTAGCGGGAGATAGTCTATTCGAGCAGTACTTC
CASSQAHLAGDSLFEQYF
>TRBJ1-3|.|.|TRBV18
TGTGCCAGCTCCCGTGCCAGCAGGAATCCTCCCGGAAACACCATATATTTT
CASSRASRNPPGNTIYF
>TRBJ2-6|.|.|TRBV21-1
TGTGCCAGCAGCAATCCCGGGGGGGGGCGGTCTGGGGCCAACGTCCTGACTTTC
CASSNPGGGRSGANVLTF
>TRBJ2-3|TRBD2|.|TRBV5-1
TGCGCCAGCAGCTCGACAGGGGATGGGACTAGCGGGAGTAATGTCGCAGATACGCAGTATTTT
CASSSTGDGTSGSNVADTQYF
>TRBJ2-5|.|.|TRBV7-3
TGTGCCAGCAGCTTAGGGCCGGTGGGAGGCGAGACCCAGTACTTC
CASSLGPVGGETQYF
>TRBJ2-2|TRBD2|.|TRBV6-4
TGTGCCAGCAGTGTAGCGGGAGAGACCGGGGAGCTGTTTTTT
CASSVAGETGELFF
>TRBJ1-2|TRBD1|.|TRBV19
TGTGCCAGTAGTAAGGGGGCAGGATATGACTATGGCTACACCTTC
CASSKGAGYDYGYTF
>TRBJ2-5|.|.|TRBV5-6
TGTGCCAGCAGCTCAAACGGGGGTATATGGGTAGAGACCCAGTACTTC
CASSSNGGIWVETQYF
>TRBJ1-1|.|.|TRBV29-1
TGCAGCGTTGCAGGGCCGAACACTGAAGCTTTCTTT
CSVAGPNTEAFF
>TRBJ2-7|.|few|TRBV29-1
TGCAGCGTTGAAAGCCACGAGCAGTACTTC
CSVESHEQYF
>TRBJ2-1|TRBD1|.|TRBV6-4
TGTGCCAGCAGTGACACAGGGGGCTCCTACAATGAGCAGTTCTTC
CASSDTGGSYNEQFF
>TRBJ1-5|.|once|TRBV6-5
TGTGCCAGCAGTTCGGGGAAGGACAATCAGCCCCAGCATTTT
CASSSGKDNQPQHF
>TRBJ2-5|TRBD2|.|TRBV13
TGTGCCAGCAGCTTAGGCCGGGCGGGAGGGCAAGAGACCCAGTACTTC
CASSLGRAGGQETQYF
>TRBJ1-5|.|.|TRBV9
TGTGCCAGCAGCACCCAGGGGAATCAGCCCCAGCATTTT
CASSTQGNQPQHF
>TRBJ2-7|.|.|TRBV27
TGTGCCAGCGGCCTCCGTCTCGACTACGAGCAGTACTTC
CASGLRLDYEQYF
>TRBJ2-2|.|.|TRBV5-1
TGCGCCAGCAAAGAGTCTGAGGGGAACACCGGGGAGCTGTTTTTT
CASKESEGNTGELFF
>TRBJ2-3|TRBD2|.|TRBV6-9
TGTGCCAGCAGCACCTCCGGGACTAGCGTGAGGGCAGATACGCAGTATTTT
CASSTSGTSVRADTQYF
>TRBJ2-1|.|.|TRBV5-3
TGTGCCAGAAGCTTGTGGGGTAGCGTGGGAAAAATACCGGGCTACAATGAGCAGTTCTTC
CARSLWGSVGKIPGYNEQFF
>TRBJ2-3|TRBD1|.|TRBV5-4
TGTGCCAGCAGCTTGGAGGGGGCTGCGGCAGATACGCAGTATTTT
CASSLEGAAADTQYF
>TRBJ2-1|.|.|TRBV5-1
TGCGCCAGCAGCTTGGAGTTAGCAACCTACAATGAGCAGTTCTTC
CASSLELATYNEQFF